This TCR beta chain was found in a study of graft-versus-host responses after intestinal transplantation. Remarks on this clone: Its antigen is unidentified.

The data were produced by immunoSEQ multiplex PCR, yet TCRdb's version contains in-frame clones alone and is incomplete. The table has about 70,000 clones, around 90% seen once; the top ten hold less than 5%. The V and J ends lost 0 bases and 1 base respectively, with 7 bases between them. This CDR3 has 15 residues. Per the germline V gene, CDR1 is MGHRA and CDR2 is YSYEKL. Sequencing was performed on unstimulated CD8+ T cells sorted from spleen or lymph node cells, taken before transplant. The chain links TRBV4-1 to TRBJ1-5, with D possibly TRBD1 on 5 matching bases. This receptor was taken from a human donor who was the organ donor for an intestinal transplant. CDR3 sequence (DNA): TGCGCCAGCAGCCAAGAAGGGGTGAGCAATCAGCCCCAGCATTTT. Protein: CASSQEGVSNQPQHF.